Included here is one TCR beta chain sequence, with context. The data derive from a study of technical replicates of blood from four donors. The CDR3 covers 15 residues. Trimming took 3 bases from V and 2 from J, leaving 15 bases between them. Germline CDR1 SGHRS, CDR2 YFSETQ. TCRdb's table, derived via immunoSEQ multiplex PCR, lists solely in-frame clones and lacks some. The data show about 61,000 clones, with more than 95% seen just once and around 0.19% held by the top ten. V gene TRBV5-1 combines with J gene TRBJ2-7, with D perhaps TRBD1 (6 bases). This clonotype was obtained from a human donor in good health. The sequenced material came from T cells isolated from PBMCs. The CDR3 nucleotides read TGCGCCAGCAGCTCTTGGACAGACCATGCCTACGAGCAGTACTTC. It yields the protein CASSSWTDHAYEQYF.